Described below is a single TCR beta chain sequence and its context. Sequenced by immunoSEQ multiplex PCR; TCRdb stores in-frame clones only, minus some. The table lists approximately 230,000 clones, about 86% of them singletons. This record belongs to a study of blood T cell repertoires in COVID-19. Unmatched junction bases numbered 3, after V lost 6 bases and J lost 2 bases. CDR3 length: 14 residues. Per germline, CDR1 SGHTA and CDR2 FQGTGA. The chain joins TRBV7-3 to TRBJ2-1, with 8 bases matching TRBD2. Sequencing used peripheral blood. This receptor was taken from an elderly man with acute or convalescent COVID-19. CDR3 amino acids: CASSKAGAYNEQFF. CDR3 coding DNA: TGTGCCAGCAGTAAAGCGGGAGCCTACAATGAGCAGTTCTTC.